A selection of T cell receptor beta chains follows, all from one sample in a study of cytomegalovirus exposure and HLA in healthy donors. The method was immunoSEQ multiplex PCR; TCRdb's version includes in-frame clones alone and lacks a portion of them. The sample contains about 160,000 clones, about 82% of which appear only once. The specimen sequenced was PBMCs. These receptor sequences come from a woman aged 18-35 years in good health and CMV-seronegative. Both conserved end residues are part of each CDR3. Fields, in order: J gene, clone size, V gene, D gene, CDR3 protein, CDR3 DNA. D genes are given only for firm matches. For some rows the clone size is stated as once, few or many, or as a class when expanded; others skip it.

j_gene: TRBJ1-5; abundance: .; v_gene: TRBV12-5; d_gene: TRBD1; CDR3aa: CASGLVQGQGIFQPQHF; CDR3nt: TGTGCTAGTGGTTTGGTACAAGGACAGGGGATCTTTCAGCCCCAGCATTTT
j_gene: TRBJ2-3; abundance: .; v_gene: TRBV6-4; d_gene: TRBD2; CDR3aa: CASSDALAGETQYF; CDR3nt: TGTGCCAGCAGTGACGCCCTAGCGGGAGAAACGCAGTATTTT
j_gene: TRBJ2-2; abundance: .; v_gene: TRBV27; d_gene: .; CDR3aa: CASSLSSSWGADTGELFF; CDR3nt: TGTGCCAGCAGTTTATCGAGTTCATGGGGAGCGGACACCGGGGAGCTGTTTTTT
j_gene: TRBJ1-5; abundance: few; v_gene: TRBV19; d_gene: .; CDR3aa: CASSEAGAQHF; CDR3nt: TGTGCCAGTAGTGAGGCCGGGGCCCAGCATTTT
j_gene: TRBJ1-6; abundance: .; v_gene: TRBV6-1; d_gene: .; CDR3aa: CASSEARSSYNSPLHF; CDR3nt: TGTGCCAGCAGTGAAGCGCGTAGCTCCTATAATTCACCCCTCCACTTT
j_gene: TRBJ2-1; abundance: .; v_gene: TRBV28; d_gene: TRBD2; CDR3aa: CASSLHSGSNEQFF; CDR3nt: TGTGCCAGCAGTTTACATAGCGGGAGCAATGAGCAGTTCTTC
j_gene: TRBJ2-1; abundance: .; v_gene: TRBV10-2; d_gene: .; CDR3aa: CASTSDAGRNEQFF; CDR3nt: TGCGCCAGCACTTCCGATGCGGGGCGCAATGAGCAGTTCTTC
j_gene: TRBJ2-2; abundance: .; v_gene: TRBV28; d_gene: TRBD1; CDR3aa: CASSLGTVNTGELFF; CDR3nt: TGTGCCAGCAGTTTGGGGACAGTGAACACCGGGGAGCTGTTTTTT
j_gene: TRBJ2-1; abundance: once; v_gene: TRBV28; d_gene: .; CDR3aa: CASGPQGLGNEQFF; CDR3nt: TGTGCCAGCGGCCCCCAGGGTCTTGGGAATGAGCAGTTCTTC
j_gene: TRBJ2-1; abundance: .; v_gene: TRBV15; d_gene: .; CDR3aa: CATSRGGRRPYNEQFF; CDR3nt: TGTGCCACCAGCAGAGGAGGGCGGAGGCCCTACAATGAGCAGTTCTTC
j_gene: TRBJ2-7; abundance: .; v_gene: TRBV28; d_gene: TRBD1; CDR3aa: CASSTGQESYEQYF; CDR3nt: TGTGCCAGCAGTACCGGACAGGAATCCTACGAGCAGTACTTC
j_gene: TRBJ2-3; abundance: .; v_gene: TRBV7-8; d_gene: TRBD2; CDR3aa: CASSLRRLASRFSTDTQYF; CDR3nt: TGTGCCAGCAGCTTAAGGCGACTAGCCAGCCGCTTTAGCACAGATACGCAGTATTTT
j_gene: TRBJ2-5; abundance: .; v_gene: TRBV2; d_gene: TRBD1; CDR3aa: CASSFPGQIKTQYF; CDR3nt: TGTGCCAGCAGTTTCCCGGGACAGATAAAGACCCAGTACTTC
j_gene: TRBJ2-3; abundance: .; v_gene: TRBV7-7; d_gene: .; CDR3aa: CASSNNRAVAATDTQYF; CDR3nt: TGTGCTAGCAGCAACAATCGGGCGGTAGCGGCCACAGATACGCAGTATTTT
j_gene: TRBJ1-4; abundance: .; v_gene: TRBV14; d_gene: .; CDR3aa: CASSPQGAFNEKLFF; CDR3nt: TGTGCCAGCAGCCCCCAAGGAGCATTTAATGAAAAACTGTTTTTT